Listed below are T cell receptor beta chains from one sample, sequenced in a study of cytomegalovirus exposure and HLA in healthy donors. Method: immunoSEQ multiplex PCR; TCRdb's copy keeps in-frame clones and lacks some. In the table there are 100,000 to 150,000 clones, 80% to 90% of which are singletons. Sequences were obtained from PBMCs. These receptors were obtained from a woman aged 25-40 years in good health and CMV-seronegative. Each CDR3 is given with its conserved first and last residue. Fields, in order: CDR3 protein, J gene, V gene.

CDR3aa: CASSLQGYEQYF
j_gene: NA
v_gene: TRBV5-6

CDR3aa: CASSGDRSSYEQYF
j_gene: TRBJ2-7
v_gene: TRBV7-9

CDR3aa: CASHSTGDQPQHF
j_gene: TRBJ1-5
v_gene: TRBV28

CDR3aa: CASSPVSGDNQPQHF
j_gene: TRBJ1-5
v_gene: TRBV28

CDR3aa: CASSLSAGRLNTEAFF
j_gene: TRBJ1-1
v_gene: TRBV5-1

CDR3aa: CAWMRVDTEAFF
j_gene: TRBJ1-1
v_gene: TRBV30

CDR3aa: CASSKEGHHSGNTIYF
j_gene: TRBJ1-3
v_gene: TRBV19

CDR3aa: CASSWWGLGNTEAFF
j_gene: TRBJ1-1
v_gene: TRBV28

CDR3aa: CASSLGRSGYTF
j_gene: TRBJ1-2
v_gene: TRBV7-2

CDR3aa: CASSILAGGPETQYF
j_gene: TRBJ2-5
v_gene: TRBV28

CDR3aa: CASSIGVSSGNTIYF
j_gene: TRBJ1-3
v_gene: TRBV9

CDR3aa: CASSSRQYRGSANYGYTF
j_gene: TRBJ1-2
v_gene: TRBV7-8

CDR3aa: CASSSWEYRGQETQYF
j_gene: TRBJ2-5
v_gene: TRBV5-4

CDR3aa: CASSQGRGARGTGELFF
j_gene: TRBJ2-2
v_gene: TRBV4-1

CDR3aa: CASNGGDQPQHF
j_gene: TRBJ1-5
v_gene: TRBV2

CDR3aa: CASRRSGSYNEQFF
j_gene: TRBJ2-1
v_gene: TRBV28

CDR3aa: CASSSPATSYEQYF
j_gene: TRBJ2-7
v_gene: TRBV6-6

CDR3aa: CASSLQKSTDTQYF
j_gene: TRBJ2-3
v_gene: TRBV5-1

CDR3aa: CASSLALGQGARGYGYTF
j_gene: TRBJ1-2
v_gene: TRBV5-8

CDR3aa: CASTPSAAFSYEQYF
j_gene: TRBJ2-7
v_gene: TRBV19

CDR3aa: CASSFVVTAQYF
j_gene: TRBJ2-3
v_gene: TRBV11-2

CDR3aa: CASSLEGNGGRRRYTF
j_gene: TRBJ1-2
v_gene: TRBV5-4

CDR3aa: CSVAGRARQETQYF
j_gene: TRBJ2-5
v_gene: TRBV29-1

CDR3aa: CASSSPTGGIYEQYF
j_gene: TRBJ2-7
v_gene: TRBV19

CDR3aa: CASSVGAQGGYTF
j_gene: TRBJ1-2
v_gene: TRBV9

CDR3aa: CASGRGQGVSDTQYF
j_gene: TRBJ2-3
v_gene: TRBV7-9

CDR3aa: CASSSGVGRDTDTQYF
j_gene: TRBJ2-3
v_gene: TRBV11-1

CDR3aa: CASSPWREDYEQYF
j_gene: TRBJ2-7
v_gene: TRBV9

CDR3aa: CASSLARQGKETQYF
j_gene: TRBJ2-5
v_gene: TRBV5-6

CDR3aa: CASSLDPPGDTYEQYF
j_gene: TRBJ2-7
v_gene: TRBV5-8

CDR3aa: CASQTGGNTEAFF
j_gene: TRBJ1-1
v_gene: TRBV6-6

CDR3aa: CASSSGTENGYTF
j_gene: TRBJ1-2
v_gene: TRBV28

CDR3aa: CASSQSVFQDRKAYEQYF
j_gene: TRBJ2-7
v_gene: TRBV4-3

CDR3aa: CATSRSDRAGANVLTF
j_gene: TRBJ2-6
v_gene: TRBV15

CDR3aa: CASSPPASGGRADTQYF
j_gene: TRBJ2-3
v_gene: TRBV18

CDR3aa: CTSSQEGQVSSYEQYF
j_gene: TRBJ2-7
v_gene: TRBV1

CDR3aa: CASSYETGGPYEQYF
j_gene: TRBJ2-7
v_gene: TRBV6-6

CDR3aa: CASSPGSANNQPQHF
j_gene: TRBJ1-5
v_gene: TRBV5-8

CDR3aa: CASSLSRGYNQPQHF
j_gene: TRBJ1-5
v_gene: TRBV27

CDR3aa: CASSLTREDSGEAFF
j_gene: TRBJ1-1
v_gene: TRBV7-8

CDR3aa: CASSLVGQETQYF
j_gene: TRBJ2-5
v_gene: TRBV5-1

CDR3aa: CASSSYTTGGSFSRGYTF
j_gene: TRBJ1-2
v_gene: TRBV28

CDR3aa: CASSVEGLAGNEQFF
j_gene: TRBJ2-1
v_gene: TRBV9

CDR3aa: CASSLQGAMGSYEQYF
j_gene: TRBJ2-7
v_gene: TRBV28

CDR3aa: CASSGPNEKLFF
j_gene: TRBJ1-4
v_gene: TRBV7-9

CDR3aa: CASSFGRLAGGSSYNEQFF
j_gene: TRBJ2-1
v_gene: TRBV7-9

CDR3aa: CASSGRDIQETQYF
j_gene: TRBJ2-5
v_gene: TRBV9

CDR3aa: CASSHQFRAESSYEQYF
j_gene: TRBJ2-7
v_gene: TRBV28

CDR3aa: CASSPRTEELFF
j_gene: TRBJ2-2
v_gene: TRBV12-1

CDR3aa: CASSIWSGDPGELFF
j_gene: TRBJ2-2
v_gene: TRBV19

CDR3aa: CASSSIAGGISDTQYF
j_gene: TRBJ2-3
v_gene: TRBV28

CDR3aa: CASTSGIMNTEAFF
j_gene: TRBJ1-1
v_gene: TRBV27

CDR3aa: CASKEGREASYEQYF
j_gene: TRBJ2-7
v_gene: TRBV2

CDR3aa: CASSEQPIAGGFTDTQYF
j_gene: TRBJ2-3
v_gene: TRBV6-1

CDR3aa: CASSPQGPSYGYTF
j_gene: TRBJ1-2
v_gene: TRBV7-2

CDR3aa: CASSGGGRVNTEAFF
j_gene: TRBJ1-1
v_gene: TRBV2

CDR3aa: CASSSPRDRGNYGYTF
j_gene: TRBJ1-2
v_gene: TRBV28

CDR3aa: CASSFTDMSGEQYF
j_gene: TRBJ2-7
v_gene: TRBV6-6

CDR3aa: CASSRTGVSYEQYF
j_gene: TRBJ2-7
v_gene: TRBV7-9

CDR3aa: CASSGGTGVSYEQYF
j_gene: TRBJ2-7
v_gene: TRBV7-8